This TCR beta chain stems from a study of CD8 T cells in ankylosing spondylitis. Only a few counts were recorded for this clonotype. No antigen is known for it. Study-wide findings and caveats: Reported data indicate significant enrichment of disease-linked clones within matched ankylosing spondylitis synovial fluid. One TCR beta motif, made up of eight or nine highly homologous variants, appeared characteristic of ankylosing spondylitis blood. Reactive arthritis synovial fluid and blood previously showed some of these motif variants.

The germline V gene encodes CDR1 SEHNR and CDR2 FQNEAQ (reference sequence). There are 15 residues in the CDR3. Deletions cut 1 base from V and 4 bases from J, with 13 bases between. TCRdb reprocessed the 5' RACE reads via MiXCR and lists one record per CDR3 protein. The sample contains around 770,000 distinct CDR3 sequences, around 11% of which appear only once. This chain connects TRBV7-9 to TRBJ1-2; D gene unclear. This clonotype was sampled from a male donor with ankylosing spondylitis. The specimen sequenced was blood, either unsorted or a sorted T cell fraction (not recorded which). The CDR3 protein is CASSLGVSEGYGYTF. The CDR3 DNA reads as TGTGCCAGCAGCTTAGGTGTCTCGGAGGGCTATGGCTACACCTTC.